Listed here are 29 T cell receptor beta chains from one sample, sequenced in a study of somatic mutations in cytotoxic T cells in rheumatoid arthritis. TCRdb keeps only in-frame clones here, not all; method: immunoSEQ multiplex PCR. This sample carries 10,000 to 15,000 clones, roughly 74% of them seen once, and the ten largest clones take less than 25%. Specimen: CD8+ T cells sorted from blood. Every receptor here comes from an adult with rheumatoid arthritis.

The chain employs TRBV9 and TRBJ2-2, with D perhaps matching TRBD2 (6 bases). The germline V gene has CDR1 SGDLS and CDR2 YYNGEE. The germline V and J ends were trimmed by 3 bases and 6 bases, with 18 bases remaining between them. This CDR3 has 16 amino acids. The CDR3, as DNA: TGTGCCAGCAGCGGATCCGGGACTTCGGGTGCCGGGGAGCTGTTTTTT. It specifies CASSGSGTSGAGELFF. Drawing the rest from reference TRBV9 and TRBJ2-2, the complete variable domain is DSGVTQTPKHLITATGQRVTLRCSPRSGDLSVYWYQQSLDQGLQFLIQYYNGEERAKGNILERFSAQQFPDLHSELNLSSLELGDSALYFCASSGSGTSGAGELFFGEGSRLTVL.

This clone has a handful of counts. The chain couples TRBV7-9 to TRBJ1-4, with 11 bases lining up with TRBD1. The CDR3 runs 14 residues. V trimming: 3 bases; J trimming: 6 bases; junction bases outside the gene matches: 0. Germline CDR1 reads SEHNR; CDR2 reads FQNEAQ (reference sequence). CDR3 coding DNA: TGTGCCAGCAGCTTGGGACAGGGGGATGAAAAACTGTTTTTT. Translation: CASSLGQGDEKLFF.

The V call is TRBV10-3, the J call TRBJ2-7; D is possibly TRBD1 (6 bases). The CDR3 consists of 18 residues. Germline CDR1 reads ENHRY; CDR2 reads SYGVKD. The germline V and J ends were trimmed by 2 bases and 0 bases, with 20 bases remaining between them. CDR3 coding DNA: TGTGCCATCAGTGAGCCCAGTCCCTATGGGGGCGTCTCCTACGAGCAGTACTTC. Its translation: CAISEPSPYGGVSYEQYF.

V usage is TRBV7-9 and J usage is TRBJ1-2, with 7 bases matching TRBD1. Per the germline V gene, CDR1 is SEHNR and CDR2 is FQNEAQ (reference sequence). The CDR3 has 15 amino acids. Trimming at V came to 1 base and at J to 2 bases, leaving 4 bases not matched to a gene. Written as DNA, the CDR3 is TGTGCCAGCAGCTTAGATGAGGGGGCCAACTATGGCTACACCTTC. Translation: CASSLDEGANYGYTF.

V gene TRBV9 combines with J gene TRBJ2-7; TRBD2 matches 8 bases. The CDR3 spans 14 residues. Per germline, CDR1 SGDLS and CDR2 YYNGEE. With 4 bases clipped from V and 0 bases from J, the junction kept 3 bases outside the gene matches. The CDR3 sequence is CASSPGGNSYEQYF. Here the CDR3 DNA reads TGTGCCAGCAGCCCGGGAGGGAACTCCTACGAGCAGTACTTC.

The chain couples TRBV9 to TRBJ2-1; possibly TRBD2 for D (5 bases). This CDR3 comprises 15 residues. Trimming pared 3 bases from V and 0 bases from J, leaving 10 bases between. CDR1 is SGDLS, CDR2 YYNGEE, per germline. As DNA, the CDR3 is TGTGCCAGCAGCGGCGGACTCAGCTCCTACAATGAGCAGTTCTTC. This codes for CASSGGLSSYNEQFF.

The rearrangement uses TRBV6-6 and TRBJ1-4, with a possible D match to TRBD1 (5 bases). Trimming pared 6 bases from V and 8 bases from J, leaving 16 bases between. CDR3 size: 14 residues. Germline loops: CDR1 MNHNY, CDR2 SVGAGI (reference sequence). The DNA for the CDR3 is TGTGCCAGCAGGGGACTAGCACGGGACGAAAAACTGTTTTTT. It yields the protein CASRGLARDEKLFF.

V is TRBV6-6 and J is TRBJ2-1, with a tentative D call TRBD2 (5 bases). This CDR3 is 16 amino acids long. Deletions cut 0 bases from V and 0 bases from J, with 9 bases between. Germline values: CDR1 MNHNY, CDR2 SVGAGI (reference sequence). The CDR3 coding sequence is TGTGCCAGCAGTTACTCGAAACTAGTCTCCTACAATGAGCAGTTCTTC. Protein sequence: CASSYSKLVSYNEQFF.

The V and J genes are TRBV5-5 and TRBJ2-7; unclear D gene. In germline, CDR1 is SGHKS, CDR2 YYEKEE (reference sequence). Trimming left V 1 base short and J 0 bases short, with 8 bases between. CDR3 length: 14 residues. CDR3 amino acids: CASSLTGISYEQYF. The CDR3 bases are TGTGCCAGCAGCTTGACTGGCATCTCCTACGAGCAGTACTTC.

The rearrangement uses TRBV28 and TRBJ1-2; 9 bases align to TRBD1. CDR3 length: 14 amino acids. In germline, CDR1 is MDHEN, CDR2 SYDVKM. V lost 3 bases and J lost 4; bases outside the gene matches: 3. The CDR3 nucleotides are TGTGCCAGCAGTTTCGCACAGGGGGCCTATGGCTACACCTTC. Translation gives CASSFAQGAYGYTF.

The rearrangement uses TRBV6-5 and TRBJ1-5; D call uncertain. This CDR3 comprises 13 residues. Germline CDR1 and CDR2: MNHEY and SVGAGI. Trimming removed 0 bases at V and 7 bases at J, with 7 bases between. The CDR3: CASSYSWVQPQHF. In DNA, the CDR3 is TGTGCCAGCAGTTACTCGTGGGTCCAGCCCCAGCATTTT.

The chain recombines TRBV5-4 with TRBJ2-2, with 13 nucleotides matching TRBD2. The germline V gene encodes CDR1 SGHNT and CDR2 YYREEE (reference sequence). The CDR3 runs 17 residues. Unmatched junction bases numbered 10, after V lost 4 bases and J lost 7 bases. DNA of the CDR3: TGTGCCAGCAGCCCAGGACTAGCGGGAGTGACAGGCGGGGAGCTGTTTTTT. This sequence encodes CASSPGLAGVTGGELFF.

This chain joins TRBV28 and TRBJ2-2, with D tentatively TRBD1 (6 bases). V shed 3 bases and J shed 4 bases, with 9 bases lying between them. Germline V gene lookup returns CDR1 MDHEN and CDR2 SYDVKM. The CDR3 consists of 14 residues. In nucleotides, the CDR3 is TGTGCCAGCAGTTTCGGGACATCCACCGGGGAGCTGTTTTTT. Translating it yields CASSFGTSTGELFF.

The V and J genes are TRBV27 and TRBJ2-3; the match to TRBD2 covers 11 bases. The CDR3 loop spans 15 amino acids. The trim removed 5 bases at V and 2 bases at J, leaving 3 bases unmatched. Per the germline V gene, CDR1 is MNHEY and CDR2 is SMNVEV (reference sequence). CDR3: CASSVAGGPTDTQYF. As DNA, the CDR3 is TGTGCCAGCAGTGTAGCGGGAGGGCCCACAGATACGCAGTATTTT.

The chain uses TRBV19 and TRBJ1-2; TRBD1 agrees at 9 bases. V lost 4 bases and J lost 4; bases outside the gene matches: 10. This CDR3 spans 16 amino acids. The germline V gene encodes CDR1 LNHDA and CDR2 SQIVND (reference sequence). CDR3 nucleotides: TGTGCCAGTAGTAACCTCCGGGACAGGGCCTTCTATGGCTACACCTTC. Protein: CASSNLRDRAFYGYTF.

V is TRBV6-4 and J is TRBJ2-1; 12 positions agree with TRBD2. Germline V gene sequence: CDR1 MRHNA, CDR2 SNTAGT. With 3 bases clipped from V and 8 bases from J, the junction kept 5 bases outside the gene matches. The CDR3 spans 15 residues. As DNA, the CDR3 is TGTGCCAGCAGTGAACTAGCGGGAGGAATCTATGAGCAGTTCTTC. This gives the protein CASSELAGGIYEQFF.

This clone ranks as medium-sized (0.01 to 0.1%). The chain is built from TRBV19 and TRBJ2-1, with 10 nucleotides matching TRBD2. V lost 5 bases and J lost 6; bases outside the gene matches: 7. The CDR3 consists of 15 residues. In germline, CDR1 is LNHDA, CDR2 SQIVND (reference sequence). CDR3 DNA: TGTGCCAGTAGTCCCCTAGCGGGAGCTTCCAATGAGCAGTTCTTC. Its protein product is CASSPLAGASNEQFF.

The chain joins TRBV4-1 to TRBJ2-1, with 9 positions matching TRBD2. CDR3 length equals 19 residues. From germline, CDR1 is MGHRA and CDR2 YSYEKL. With 3 bases clipped from V and 8 bases from J, the junction kept 20 bases outside the gene matches. In nucleotides, the CDR3 is TGCGCCAGCAGCCAGAGACTGTGGACTAGCGTTGATATTCGGGATGAGCAGTTCTTC. This sequence encodes CASSQRLWTSVDIRDEQFF.

This clone showed up just a few times. CDR3 sequence reads: CASSYDSNQPQHF. The CDR3 DNA reads TGTGCCAGCAGTTATGACAGCAATCAGCCCCAGCATTTT. The rearrangement links TRBV6-1 to TRBJ1-5; D not resolved. V was pared by 5 bases and J by 1 base, with 6 bases between. This CDR3 has 13 amino acids. The germline V gene has CDR1 MNHNS and CDR2 SASEGT.

V usage is TRBV4-1 and J usage is TRBJ2-1; D not certain. V was clipped by 0 bases and J by 0 bases, with 15 bases between them. The CDR3 consists of 18 residues. The germline gives CDR1 MGHRA, CDR2 YSYEKL. CDR3 bases: TGCGCCAGCAGCCAAGACGAGGCAACTCTGAGCTCCTACAATGAGCAGTTCTTC. Its protein is CASSQDEATLSSYNEQFF.

V and J are TRBV4-1 and TRBJ2-4; possibly TRBD1 or TRBD2 for D (6 bases each). V was trimmed by 0 bases and J by 8 bases, leaving 20 bases between them. There are 17 residues in the CDR3. The germline gives CDR1 MGHRA, CDR2 YSYEKL. The CDR3 bases are TGCGCCAGCAGCCAAGAGCAAGTACCAGGGGTAGCGGACATTCAGTACTTC. Translated, it gives CASSQEQVPGVADIQYF.

By share, this clone ranks as medium-sized. The rearrangement joins TRBV5-6 to TRBJ1-2; TRBD1 is a possible D gene (5 bases). CDR3 length: 13 residues. V shed 4 bases and J shed 6 bases, with 13 bases lying between them. Looked up from germline, CDR1 is SGHDT and CDR2 is YYEEEE. CDR3 coding DNA: TGTGCCAGCAGCCTCGGGACCTATGATGGCTACACCTTC. Translated, it gives CASSLGTYDGYTF. Filled out from reference TRBV5-6 and TRBJ1-2, the complete variable domain reads DAGVTQSPTHLIKTRGQQVTLRCSPKSGHDTVSWYQQALGQGPQFIFQYYEEEERQRGNFPDRFSGHQFPNYSSELNVNALLLGDSALYLCASSLGTYDGYTFGSGTRLTVV.

V is TRBV5-1 and J is TRBJ2-3; D remains unclear. Germline CDR1 reads SGHRS; CDR2 reads YFSETQ. Trimming removed 6 bases from V and 1 base from J, with 15 bases in between. The CDR3 loop spans 15 amino acids. The CDR3 is CASNAWDRGTDTQYF. The CDR3 nucleotides are TGCGCCAGCAACGCATGGGATAGGGGCACAGATACGCAGTATTTT.

V gene TRBV5-6 combines with J gene TRBJ2-1, with 8 nucleotides matching TRBD2. The germline V gene encodes CDR1 SGHDT and CDR2 YYEEEE. The trim removed 4 bases at V and 5 bases at J, leaving 11 bases unmatched. CDR3 length equals 16 residues. DNA for the CDR3: TGTGCCAGCAGCCCCCTGACTTGGCGGGAGGACAATGAGCAGTTCTTC. It yields the protein CASSPLTWREDNEQFF.

The rearrangement links TRBV5-1 to TRBJ2-3; TRBD2 matches at 9 bases. V trimming: 4 bases; J trimming: 0 bases; junction bases outside the gene matches: 9. The length of the CDR3 is 17 residues. Germline V gene lookup returns CDR1 SGHRS and CDR2 YFSETQ. CDR3 sequence: CASSGILLAGSTDTQYF. In DNA, the CDR3 is TGCGCCAGCAGCGGCATCCTTCTAGCGGGGAGCACAGATACGCAGTATTTT.

The chain couples TRBV9 to TRBJ2-1; 9 positions agree with TRBD2. V gave up 1 base and J gave up 6 bases; unmatched junction bases: 8. CDR1 is SGDLS, CDR2 YYNGEE, per germline. CDR3 length: 16 residues. The CDR3 DNA follows: TGTGCCAGCAGCGTACTGGCGGGAGGGCCACTCAATGAGCAGTTCTTC. This translates into CASSVLAGGPLNEQFF.

CDR3 region: CASKILRVEENSYEQYF. The CDR3 region has the DNA TGCGCCAGCAAGATCCTAAGAGTTGAGGAGAACTCCTACGAGCAGTACTTC. The chain has TRBV23-1 and TRBJ2-7; D is ambiguous. TRBV23-1 is assigned to the ORF class and has an uncertain function. This CDR3 contains 17 residues. The V end was cut by 7 bases, the J end by 0 bases, with 22 bases between.

The chain links TRBV6-4 to TRBJ2-1; 10 bases match TRBD2. This CDR3 comprises 15 residues. Per the germline V gene, CDR1 is MRHNA and CDR2 is SNTAGT. V gave up 0 bases and J gave up 5 bases; unmatched junction bases: 1. The CDR3 bases are TGTGCCAGCAGTGACTCACTAGCGGGACACAATGAGCAGTTCTTC. The encoded protein is CASSDSLAGHNEQFF.

The chain employs TRBV5-1 and TRBJ2-1; tentatively, D is TRBD1 (6 bases). Germline-derived CDR1 and CDR2 are SGHRS and YFSETQ. The CDR3 runs 19 residues. The V end lost 0 bases, the J end lost 4 bases, and 23 bases lay between the germline ends. DNA for the CDR3: TGCGCCAGCAGCTTGGAACCCCCCGGGACAAATGCTGTGTACAATGAGCAGTTCTTC. Translated, it gives CASSLEPPGTNAVYNEQFF.